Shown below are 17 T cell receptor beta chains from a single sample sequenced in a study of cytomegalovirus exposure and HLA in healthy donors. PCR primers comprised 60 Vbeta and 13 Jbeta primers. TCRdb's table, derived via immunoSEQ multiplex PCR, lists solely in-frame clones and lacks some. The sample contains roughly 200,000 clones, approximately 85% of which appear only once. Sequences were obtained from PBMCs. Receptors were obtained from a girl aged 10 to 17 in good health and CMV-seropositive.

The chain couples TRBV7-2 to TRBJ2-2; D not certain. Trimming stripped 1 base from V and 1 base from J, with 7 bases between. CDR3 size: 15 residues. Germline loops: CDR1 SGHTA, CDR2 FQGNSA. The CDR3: CASSLGAMNTGELFF. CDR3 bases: TGTGCCAGCAGCTTAGGGGCCATGAACACCGGGGAGCTGTTTTTT.

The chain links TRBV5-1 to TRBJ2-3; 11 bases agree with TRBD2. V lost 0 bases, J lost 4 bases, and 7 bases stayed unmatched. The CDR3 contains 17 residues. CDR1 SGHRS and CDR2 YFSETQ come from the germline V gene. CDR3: CASSLAKTSGAPDTQYF. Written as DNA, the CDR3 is TGCGCCAGCAGCTTGGCCAAGACTAGCGGGGCTCCAGATACGCAGTATTTT. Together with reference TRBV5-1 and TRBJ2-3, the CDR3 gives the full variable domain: KAGVTQTPRYLIKTRGQQVTLSCSPISGHRSVSWYQQTPGQGLQFLFEYFSETQRNKGNFPGRFSGRQFSNSRSEMNVSTLELGDSALYLCASSLAKTSGAPDTQYFGPGTRLTVL.

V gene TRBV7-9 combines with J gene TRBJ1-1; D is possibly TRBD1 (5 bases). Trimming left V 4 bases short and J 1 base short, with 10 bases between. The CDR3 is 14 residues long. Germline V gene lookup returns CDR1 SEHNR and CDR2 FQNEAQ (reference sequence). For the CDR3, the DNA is TGTGCCAGCAGCTCCATCGACAGGAACACTGAAGCTTTCTTT. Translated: CASSSIDRNTEAFF.

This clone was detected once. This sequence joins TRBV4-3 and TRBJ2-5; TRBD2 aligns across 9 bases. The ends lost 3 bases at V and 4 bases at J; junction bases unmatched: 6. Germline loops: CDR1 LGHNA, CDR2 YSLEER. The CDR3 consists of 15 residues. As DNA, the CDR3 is TGCGCCAGCAGCCAGGTGCTAGCGGGGTCAGAGACCCAGTACTTC. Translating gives CASSQVLAGSETQYF.

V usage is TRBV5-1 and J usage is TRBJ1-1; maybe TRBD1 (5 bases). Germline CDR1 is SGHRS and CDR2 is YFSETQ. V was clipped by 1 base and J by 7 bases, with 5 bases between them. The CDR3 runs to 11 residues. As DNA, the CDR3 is TGCGCCAGCAGCTTGCAGGGTGAAGCTTTCTTT. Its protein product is CASSLQGEAFF.

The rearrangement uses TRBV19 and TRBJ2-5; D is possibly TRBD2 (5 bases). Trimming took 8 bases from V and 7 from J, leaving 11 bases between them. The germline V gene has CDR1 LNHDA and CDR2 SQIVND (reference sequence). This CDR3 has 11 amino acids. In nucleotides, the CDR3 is TGTGCCAGTGGGAGCCCCCCGACCCAGTACTTC. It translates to CASGSPPTQYF.

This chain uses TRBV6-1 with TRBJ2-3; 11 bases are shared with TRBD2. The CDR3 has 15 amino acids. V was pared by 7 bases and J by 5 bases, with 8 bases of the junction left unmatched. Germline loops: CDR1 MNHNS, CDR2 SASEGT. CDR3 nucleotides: TGTGCCAGCACCGAGCTAGCGGGGGGCGTAGATACGCAGTATTTT. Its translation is CASTELAGGVDTQYF.

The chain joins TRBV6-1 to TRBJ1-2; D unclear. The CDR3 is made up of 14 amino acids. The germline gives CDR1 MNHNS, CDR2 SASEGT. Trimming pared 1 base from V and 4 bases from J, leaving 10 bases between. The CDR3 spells CASSEVSNLYGYTF. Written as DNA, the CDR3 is TGTGCCAGCAGTGAAGTATCTAATCTCTATGGCTACACCTTC.

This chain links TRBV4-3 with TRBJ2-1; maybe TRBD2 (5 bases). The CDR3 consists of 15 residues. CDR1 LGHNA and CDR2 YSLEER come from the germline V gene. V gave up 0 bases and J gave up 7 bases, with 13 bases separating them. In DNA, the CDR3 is TGCGCCAGCAGCCAAGATCATGCGCGACTAAATGAGCAGTTCTTC. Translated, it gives CASSQDHARLNEQFF.

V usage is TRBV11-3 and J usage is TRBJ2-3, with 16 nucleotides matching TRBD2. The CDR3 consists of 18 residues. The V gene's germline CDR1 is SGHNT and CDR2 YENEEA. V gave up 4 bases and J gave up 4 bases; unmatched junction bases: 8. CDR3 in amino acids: CASSSGTSGGASPDTQYF. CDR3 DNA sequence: TGTGCCAGCAGCTCGGGGACTAGCGGGGGGGCCTCGCCAGATACGCAGTATTTT. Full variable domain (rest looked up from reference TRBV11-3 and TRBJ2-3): EAGVVQSPRYKIIEKKQPVAFWCNPISGHNTLYWYLQNLGQGPELLIRYENEEAVDDSQLPKDRFSAERLKGVDSTLKIQPAELGDSAVYLCASSSGTSGGASPDTQYFGPGTRLTVL.

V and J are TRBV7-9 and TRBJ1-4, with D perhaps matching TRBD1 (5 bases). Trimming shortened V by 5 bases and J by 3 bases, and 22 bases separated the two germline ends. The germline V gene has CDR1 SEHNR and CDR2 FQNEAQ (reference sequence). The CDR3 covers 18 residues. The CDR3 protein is CASSPLSPGRTSNEKLFF. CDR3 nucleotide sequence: TGTGCCAGCAGCCCACTCTCACCAGGGCGGACGTCTAATGAAAAACTGTTTTTT.

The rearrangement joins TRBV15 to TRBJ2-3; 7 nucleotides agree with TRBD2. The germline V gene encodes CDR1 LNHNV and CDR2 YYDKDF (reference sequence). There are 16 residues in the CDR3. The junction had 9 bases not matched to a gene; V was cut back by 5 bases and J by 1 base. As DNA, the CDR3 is TGTGCCACCAGCTCATACACTAGCGCCGGCACAGATACGCAGTATTTT. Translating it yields CATSSYTSAGTDTQYF. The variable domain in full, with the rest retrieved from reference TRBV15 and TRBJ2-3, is DAMVIQNPRYQVTQFGKPVTLSCSQTLNHNVMYWYQQKSSQAPKLLFHYYDKDFNNEADTPDNFQSRRPNTSFCFLDIRSPGLGDTAMYLCATSSYTSAGTDTQYFGPGTRLTVL.

The CDR3 loop reads CASSKRTLAGGYNEQFF. In nucleotides, the CDR3 is TGTGCCAGCAGCAAAAGAACGTTAGCGGGGGGTTACAATGAGCAGTTCTTC. This chain links TRBV21-1 with TRBJ2-1; the D call TRBD2 from the table was never checked on the DNA. TRBV21-1 is listed as a pseudogene. CDR3 length: 17 amino acids.

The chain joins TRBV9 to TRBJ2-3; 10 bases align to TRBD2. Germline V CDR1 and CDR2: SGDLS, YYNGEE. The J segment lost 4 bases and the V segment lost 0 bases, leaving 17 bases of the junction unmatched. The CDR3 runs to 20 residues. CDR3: CASSVASTVAGGPSADTQYF. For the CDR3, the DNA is TGTGCCAGCAGCGTAGCTAGTACGGTAGCGGGGGGTCCCTCTGCAGATACGCAGTATTTT.

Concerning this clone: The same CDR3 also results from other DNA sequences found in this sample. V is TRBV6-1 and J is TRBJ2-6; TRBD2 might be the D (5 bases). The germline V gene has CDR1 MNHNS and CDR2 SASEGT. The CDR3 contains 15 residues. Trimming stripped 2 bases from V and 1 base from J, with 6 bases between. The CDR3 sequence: CASSERGSGANVLTF. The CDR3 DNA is TGTGCCAGCAGTGAACGGGGATCTGGGGCCAACGTCCTGACTTTC.

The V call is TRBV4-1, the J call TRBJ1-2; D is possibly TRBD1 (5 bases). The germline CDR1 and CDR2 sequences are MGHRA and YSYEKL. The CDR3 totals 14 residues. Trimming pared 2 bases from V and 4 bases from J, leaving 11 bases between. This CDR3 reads CASSQTGGGYGYTF. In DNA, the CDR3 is TGCGCCAGCAGCCAAACGGGGGGAGGCTATGGCTACACCTTC.

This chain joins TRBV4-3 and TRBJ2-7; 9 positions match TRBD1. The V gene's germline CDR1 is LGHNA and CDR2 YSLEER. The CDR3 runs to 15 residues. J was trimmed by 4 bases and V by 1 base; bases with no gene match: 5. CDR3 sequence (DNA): TGCGCCAGCAGCCAAGGTACAGGGGGCGCGTACGAGCAGTACTTC. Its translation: CASSQGTGGAYEQYF.